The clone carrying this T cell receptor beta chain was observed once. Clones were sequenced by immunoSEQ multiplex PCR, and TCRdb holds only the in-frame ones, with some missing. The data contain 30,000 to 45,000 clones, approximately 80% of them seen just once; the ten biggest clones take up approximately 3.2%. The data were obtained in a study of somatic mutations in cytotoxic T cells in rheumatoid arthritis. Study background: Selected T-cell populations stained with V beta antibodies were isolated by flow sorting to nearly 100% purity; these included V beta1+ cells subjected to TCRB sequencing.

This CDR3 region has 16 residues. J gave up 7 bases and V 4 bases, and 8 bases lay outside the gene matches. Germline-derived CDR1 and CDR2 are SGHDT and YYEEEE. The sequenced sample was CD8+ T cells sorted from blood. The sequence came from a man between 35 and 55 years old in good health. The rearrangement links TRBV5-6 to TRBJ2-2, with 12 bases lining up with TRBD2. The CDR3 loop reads CASSLALAGGIGELFF. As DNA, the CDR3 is TGTGCCAGCAGCCTTGCCCTAGCGGGAGGGATCGGGGAGCTGTTTTTT.